What follows is one TCR beta chain and its context. In the original analysis: It was from reference gene primer amplification that nucleated cell counts were estimated. This table comes from immunoSEQ multiplex PCR, and its TCRdb copy is limited to in-frame clones, with some not included. V and J calls and clone size follow that table, whereas D and trimming were derived from the DNA. This table holds more than 150,000 clones, roughly 90% found once. The record originates from a study of blood T cell repertoires in COVID-19. Trimming pared 3 bases from V and 3 bases from J, leaving 8 bases between. This CDR3 comprises 13 residues.

The V and J genes are TRBV12-3 or TRBV12-4 and TRBJ1-2; D possibly corresponds to TRBD1 (5 bases). The clonotype comes from a woman in her 50s who had recovered from COVID-19. The sample consisted of PBMCs or T cells enriched from blood (not recorded which). The CDR3 sequence: CASSFGGDYGYTF. CDR3 bases: TGTGCCAGCAGTTTTGGGGGGGACTATGGCTACACCTTC.